This T cell receptor beta chain was identified during a study of blood T cell repertoires in COVID-19. Study overall: Samples representing acute and convalescent COVID-19 were sourced from the United States, Italy and Spain. PBMCs, B-cell-depleted T cells, or T cells were the source of the cDNA or gDNA that made up the material.

Per the original data handling: Scientists estimated how many nucleated cells there were by amplifying reference gene primers. TCRdb's table, derived via immunoSEQ multiplex PCR, lists solely in-frame clones and lacks some. Clone size and V and J calls were adopted from that table, with D and trimming inferred from the DNA. The data hold roughly 200,000 clones, with under 90% observed a single time. Trimming left V 6 bases short and J 1 base short, with 18 bases between. From germline, CDR1 is MNHEY and CDR2 SMNVEV (reference sequence). The CDR3 covers 16 residues. This clone was detected only a few times.

V and J are TRBV27 and TRBJ1-1, with D possibly matching TRBD1 (5 bases). The clonotype was recovered from a middle-aged man with acute or convalescent COVID-19. Sequencing was performed on peripheral blood. CDR3 residues: CASRLGRTVSNTEAFF. The CDR3, as DNA: TGTGCCAGCAGGTTGGGGCGTACGGTTTCGAACACTGAAGCTTTCTTT.